A single sample is the source of the 24 T cell receptor beta chains below, sequenced in a study of preoperative IRX-2 immunotherapy in early breast cancer. Produced via immunoSEQ multiplex PCR; TCRdb's table is partial and in-frame only. The repertoire holds about 45,000 clones, with approximately 75% as singletons. The treatment: preoperative locoregional IRX-2 cytokine immunotherapy. Sequenced material: tumor tissue, taken after IRX-2 immunotherapy. Receptors originate from a human donor with breast cancer.

This clone has a handful of counts. The chain has TRBV5-1 and TRBJ2-5; D gene uncertain. This CDR3 contains 15 residues. V shed 4 bases and J shed 2 bases, with 15 bases lying between them. Germline loops: CDR1 SGHRS, CDR2 YFSETQ. The CDR3 here is CASSAGLGMQETQYF. As DNA, the CDR3 is TGCGCCAGCAGCGCCGGTCTGGGGATGCAAGAGACCCAGTACTTC.

By proportion, this clone is medium-sized. This sequence joins TRBV28 and TRBJ1-3; unclear D gene. Germline V gene data show CDR1 as MDHEN and CDR2 as SYDVKM. The CDR3 has 16 residues. Trimming cost V 1 base and J 0 bases, with 10 bases left between them. The chain's CDR3 is CASSLFPASSGNTIYF. DNA of the CDR3: TGTGCCAGCAGTTTATTCCCGGCTTCCTCTGGAAACACCATATATTTT.

The chain has TRBV18 and TRBJ2-7, with TRBD1 matching 11 bases. The trim removed 2 bases at V and 3 bases at J, leaving 3 bases unmatched. The CDR3 runs 15 residues. The germline CDR1 and CDR2 sequences are KGHSH and LQKENI. The CDR3 spells CASSPTGTGGYEQYF. In DNA form, the CDR3 reads TGTGCCAGCTCACCAACCGGGACAGGGGGCTACGAGCAGTACTTC.

A single count supports this clone. This chain uses TRBV11-3 with TRBJ1-1; D possibly corresponds to TRBD1 (6 bases). The V end lost 5 bases, the J end lost 5 bases, and 21 bases lay between the germline ends. The CDR3 runs to 16 residues. CDR1 and CDR2 (germline): SGHNT, YENEEA. DNA of the CDR3: TGTGCCAGCAGCCATTTCAGGGGTCGCCCCGGAACTGAAGCTTTCTTT. Translated, it gives CASSHFRGRPGTEAFF.

The gene calls are TRBV6-4 and TRBJ2-3; the D call may be TRBD1 or TRBD2 (5 bases each). The germline V and J ends were trimmed by 9 bases and 4 bases, with 17 bases remaining between them. CDR3 size: 14 residues. Per germline, CDR1 MRHNA and CDR2 SNTAGT. DNA of the CDR3: TGTGCCAGTGGGACCCCGAGTCGCGCAGATACGCAGTATTTT. It codes for CASGTPSRADTQYF.

This chain links TRBV28 with TRBJ2-5, with 10 bases identical to TRBD1. V trimming: 7 bases; J trimming: 5 bases; junction bases outside the gene matches: 7. The CDR3 sequence is 14 residues long. Germline CDR1 reads MDHEN; CDR2 reads SYDVKM. The CDR3 bases are TGTGCCAGCAATATAGACAGGGGGCAGGAGACCCAGTACTTC. Its translation is CASNIDRGQETQYF.

The V and J genes are TRBV6-8 and TRBJ1-1; unclear D gene. Germline values: CDR1 MNHGY, CDR2 SAAAGT. The V end lost 6 bases, the J end lost 2 bases, and 19 bases lay between the germline ends. This CDR3 region has 16 residues. The CDR3 here is CASRTFYRGYNTEAFF. In DNA form, the CDR3 reads TGTGCCAGCAGGACTTTCTATCGGGGTTACAACACTGAAGCTTTCTTT.

The gene calls are TRBV11-3 and TRBJ2-4; 8 bases line up with TRBD1. CDR1 is SGHNT, CDR2 YENEEA, per germline. J gave up 3 bases and V 8 bases, and 9 bases lay outside the gene matches. This CDR3 spans 15 amino acids. The CDR3 loop reads CASLSTGEGKNIQYF. Here the CDR3 DNA reads TGTGCCAGCTTATCGACAGGGGAAGGCAAAAACATTCAGTACTTC.

This rearrangement joins TRBV19 to TRBJ2-7, with D tentatively TRBD1 (5 bases). The germline V gene has CDR1 LNHDA and CDR2 SQIVND (reference sequence). V lost 5 bases to trimming and J lost 3 bases, with 17 bases between them. The CDR3 spans 15 residues. CDR3 nucleotide sequence: TGTGCCAGTAGTGTTTCTGTCCAGGGCCGCTACGAGCAGTACTTC. It specifies CASSVSVQGRYEQYF. The full variable domain, rest sourced from reference TRBV19 and TRBJ2-7, is DGGITQSPKYLFRKEGQNVTLSCEQNLNHDAMYWYRQDPGQGLRLIYYSQIVNDFQKGDIAEGYSVSREKKESFPLTVTSAQKNPTAFYLCASSVSVQGRYEQYFGPGTRLTVT.

This chain links TRBV19 with TRBJ2-1; 10 positions agree with TRBD2. There are 14 residues in the CDR3. Looked up from germline, CDR1 is LNHDA and CDR2 is SQIVND (reference sequence). V was pared by 3 bases and J by 7 bases, with 3 bases of the junction left unmatched. DNA for the CDR3: TGTGCCAGTAGTATCCAGCGGGAGGGTAATGAGCAGTTCTTC. Translating it yields CASSIQREGNEQFF.

The genes are TRBV6-8 and TRBJ1-2, with D tentatively TRBD1 (5 bases). The germline V gene encodes CDR1 MNHGY and CDR2 SAAAGT. This CDR3 has 15 residues. Trimming pared 6 bases from V and 5 bases from J, leaving 19 bases between. The CDR3 DNA follows: TGTGCCAGCAGAGAAGGGGAGAATCTAGATTATGGCTACACCTTC. Protein: CASREGENLDYGYTF.

This clone was counted between two and nine times. This chain uses TRBV7-6 with TRBJ1-1, with unresolved D. The V end lost 3 bases, the J end lost 0 bases, and 8 bases lay between the germline ends. This CDR3 has 14 amino acids. Germline V CDR1 and CDR2: SGHVS, FNYEAQ. The CDR3 DNA is TGTGCCAGCAGCTTGAACTACATGAACACTGAAGCTTTCTTT. Protein sequence: CASSLNYMNTEAFF.

This clone has more than one count but fewer than ten. This chain links TRBV6-8 with TRBJ1-3; D might be TRBD1 (5 bases). There are 15 residues in the CDR3. Germline assignment: CDR1 MNHGY and CDR2 SAAAGT. Trimming stripped 6 bases from V and 7 bases from J, with 19 bases between. This chain's CDR3 is CASRTTGTVTNTIYF. CDR3 coding DNA: TGTGCCAGCAGGACCACGGGGACCGTTACTAACACCATATATTTT.

This clone was observed once. The CDR3 coding sequence is TGCGCCAGCAGCTTGGGGGGAAGGACCGGGGAGCTGTTTTTT. Translating gives CASSLGGRTGELFF. The chain has TRBV5-1 and TRBJ2-2; D remains ambiguous. V lost 0 bases to trimming and J lost 5 bases, with 8 bases between them. The CDR3 consists of 14 residues. Germline loops: CDR1 SGHRS, CDR2 YFSETQ.

By its share, this clone is medium-sized. V usage is TRBV6-8 and J usage is TRBJ2-3; 9 bases line up with TRBD2. CDR1 and CDR2 from the germline V gene are MNHGY and SAAAGT. CDR3 length equals 15 residues. V lost 6 bases, J lost 4 bases, and 8 bases stayed unmatched. This CDR3 is CASRRFSGSPDTQYF. The CDR3 nucleotides read TGTGCCAGCAGACGCTTTAGCGGGAGCCCAGATACGCAGTATTTT.

V and J are TRBV22-1 and TRBJ2-7; TRBD2 is taken as the D call from the table, unchecked against the DNA. TRBV22-1 is a recognized pseudogene. This CDR3 region has 16 residues. The CDR3, as DNA: TGTGCCACCAGTGATTTTGGTACGGGAGGGCCCTACGAGCAGTACTTC. Protein: CATSDFGTGGPYEQYF.

This CDR3 reads CASSLGTGHTEAFF. For the CDR3, the DNA is TGTGCCAGCAGTTTAGGGACAGGGCACACTGAAGCTTTCTTT. V is TRBV28 and J is TRBJ1-1; TRBD1 matches 9 bases. Germline CDR1 MDHEN, CDR2 SYDVKM. V was pared by 2 bases and J by 3 bases, with 1 base of the junction left unmatched. This CDR3 has 14 residues.

This sequence joins TRBV6-8 and TRBJ1-3; perhaps TRBD1 as D (5 bases). V lost 7 bases to trimming and J lost 3 bases, with 22 bases between them. The germline V gene encodes CDR1 MNHGY and CDR2 SAAAGT. The CDR3 spans 17 residues. CDR3 in amino acids: CASNSQGTRNFGNTIYF. In DNA form, the CDR3 reads TGTGCCAGCAATTCCCAGGGTACCCGAAACTTTGGAAACACCATATATTTT.

The chain employs TRBV22-1 and TRBJ1-5; the tabulated D call, TRBD1, remains unverified against the DNA. TRBV22-1 is annotated as a pseudogene. This CDR3 is built from 17 residues. The CDR3 here is CASSFYSYRYSNQPQHF. The CDR3 DNA reads TGTGCCAGCAGTTTCTACAGCTACAGATATAGCAATCAGCCCCAGCATTTT.

The J gene is TRBJ1-2, the V gene TRBV10-1; no firm D call. Trimming cost V 2 bases and J 7 bases, with 8 bases left between them. CDR1 and CDR2 from the germline V gene are WNHNN and SYGVQD (reference sequence). CDR3 length: 12 residues. The CDR3 DNA reads as TGCGCCAGCAGTGAGGGCTCGGGTGGCTACACCTTC. It codes for CASSEGSGGYTF.

The chain employs TRBV5-1 and TRBJ2-3, with TRBD2 identical over 7 bases. Per germline, CDR1 SGHRS and CDR2 YFSETQ. The CDR3 length is 14 residues. V shed 0 bases and J 6 bases; nucleotides not matched to a gene: 4. The CDR3 nucleotides read TGCGCCAGCAGCTTGGGCGGGGAGGGGGATACGCAGTATTTT. This gives the protein CASSLGGEGDTQYF.

J is TRBJ1-4 and V is TRBV28; D is uncertain. The V and J ends lost 6 bases and 4 bases respectively, with 12 bases between them. Germline CDR1 and CDR2: MDHEN and SYDVKM. This CDR3 is built from 14 residues. CDR3 sequence reads: CASSLDNRNEKLFF. CDR3 nucleotide sequence: TGTGCCAGCAGCCTTGACAACCGTAATGAAAAACTGTTTTTT. Full variable domain (missing parts from reference TRBV28 and TRBJ1-4): DVKVTQSSRYLVKRTGEKVFLECVQDMDHENMFWYRQDPGLGLRLIYFSYDVKMKEKGDIPEGYSVSREKKERFSLILESASTNQTSMYLCASSLDNRNEKLFFGSGTQLSVL.

This clone was detected only a few times. This chain joins TRBV12-5 and TRBJ2-7; TRBD2 aligns across 16 bases. V trimming: 7 bases; J trimming: 7 bases; junction bases outside the gene matches: 7. The CDR3 is made up of 15 amino acids. Germline V gives CDR1 LGHNT, CDR2 FRNRAP. CDR3 coding DNA: TGTGCTAGTGCCAAACCGGGACTAGCGGGAGGGGAGCAGTACTTC. Its translation: CASAKPGLAGGEQYF.

A single count supports this clone. This chain connects TRBV18 to TRBJ1-6; D is undetermined. Trimming pared 0 bases from V and 7 bases from J, leaving 10 bases between. The CDR3 extends over 15 amino acids. Germline values: CDR1 KGHSH, CDR2 LQKENI. CDR3 protein: CASSPPRAQNSPLHF. CDR3 coding DNA: TGTGCCAGCTCACCACCTCGGGCCCAAAATTCACCCCTCCACTTT. The entire variable domain, with the rest obtained from reference TRBV18 and TRBJ1-6, is as follows: NAGVMQNPRHLVRRRGQEARLRCSPMKGHSHVYWYRQLPEEGLKFMVYLQKENIIDESGMPKERFSAEFPKEGPSILRIQQVVRGDSAAYFCASSPPRAQNSPLHFGNGTRLTVT.